This T cell receptor (beta chain) emerged from a study of blood T cells in healthy people across ages. Details on this clonotype: As yet, its antigen is unknown.

Broader study findings: Compared with aged donors, long-lived donors showed fewer expanded clones, suggesting selection. Diversity figures derived from one million T cells were judged to underestimate the true value. A roughly linear age-dependent decrease characterized TCR beta diversity per million T cells.

PCR was performed a second time for about 7 to 11 cycles using a sample-barcoded 5' primer and a J-beta primer mix. Unique molecular identifiers of 12 random nucleotides labeled each cDNA. TCRdb reprocessed the 5' RACE reads with MiXCR, giving one entry per CDR3 protein. In the table there are about 970,000 distinct CDR3 sequences, roughly 51% of which are singletons. The V gene lost 5 bases and the J gene lost 0 bases, with 10 bases spanning the gap. CDR3 size: 15 residues. What was sequenced was blood. This TCR derives from a woman in her sixties or seventies in good health. This chain uses TRBV12-3 or TRBV12-4 with TRBJ2-2, with D tentatively TRBD1 (6 bases). The CDR3 reads CASSPGHSNTGELFF. The CDR3 DNA follows: TGTGCCAGCAGTCCGGGACATTCGAACACCGGGGAGCTGTTTTTT.